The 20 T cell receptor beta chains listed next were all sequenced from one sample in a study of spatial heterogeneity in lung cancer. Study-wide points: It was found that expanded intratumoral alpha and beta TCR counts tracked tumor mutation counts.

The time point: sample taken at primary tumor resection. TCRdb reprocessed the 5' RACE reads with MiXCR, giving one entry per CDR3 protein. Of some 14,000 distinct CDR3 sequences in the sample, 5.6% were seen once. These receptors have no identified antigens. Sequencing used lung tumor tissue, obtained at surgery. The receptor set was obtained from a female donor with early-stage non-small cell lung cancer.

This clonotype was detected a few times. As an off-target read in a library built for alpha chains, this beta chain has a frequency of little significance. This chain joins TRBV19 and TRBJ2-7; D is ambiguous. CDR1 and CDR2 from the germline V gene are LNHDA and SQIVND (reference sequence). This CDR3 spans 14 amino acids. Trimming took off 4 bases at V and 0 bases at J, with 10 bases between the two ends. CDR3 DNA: TGTGCCAGTAGTACTCAACCCGACTCCTACGAGCAGTACTTC. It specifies CASSTQPDSYEQYF.

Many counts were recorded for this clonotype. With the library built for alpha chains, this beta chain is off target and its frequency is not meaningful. The chain's CDR3 is CASSFRRGETQYF. The CDR3, as DNA: TGTGCCAGCAGCTTCCGTAGGGGAGAGACCCAGTACTTC. V gene TRBV11-1 combines with J gene TRBJ2-5; the D gene is possibly TRBD1 (5 bases). The CDR3 contains 13 residues. CDR1 and CDR2 from the germline V gene are SGHAT and FQDESV (reference sequence). V was trimmed by 3 bases and J by 4 bases, leaving 9 bases between them.

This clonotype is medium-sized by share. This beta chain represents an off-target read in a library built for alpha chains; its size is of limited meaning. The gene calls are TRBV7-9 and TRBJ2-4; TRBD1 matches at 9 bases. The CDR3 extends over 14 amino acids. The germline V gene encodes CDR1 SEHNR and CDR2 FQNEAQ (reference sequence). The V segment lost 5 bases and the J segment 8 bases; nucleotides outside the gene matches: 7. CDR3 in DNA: TGTGCCAGCAGCCCCCGGGACAGGGCCGACATTCAGTACTTC. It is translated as CASSPRDRADIQYF.

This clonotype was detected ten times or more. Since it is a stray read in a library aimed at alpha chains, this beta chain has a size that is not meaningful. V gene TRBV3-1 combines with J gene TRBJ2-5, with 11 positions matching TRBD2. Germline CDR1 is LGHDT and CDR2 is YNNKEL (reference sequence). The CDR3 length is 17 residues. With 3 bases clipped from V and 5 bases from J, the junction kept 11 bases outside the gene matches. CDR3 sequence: CASSHPVIAGGPETQYF. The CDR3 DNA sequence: TGTGCCAGCAGCCACCCGGTAATAGCGGGGGGGCCGGAGACCCAGTACTTC.

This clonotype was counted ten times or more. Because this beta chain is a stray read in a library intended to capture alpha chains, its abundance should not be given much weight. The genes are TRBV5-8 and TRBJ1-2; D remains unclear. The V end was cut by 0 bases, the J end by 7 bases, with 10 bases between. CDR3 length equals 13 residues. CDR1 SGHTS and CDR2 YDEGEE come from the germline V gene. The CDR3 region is CASSLARIGGYTF. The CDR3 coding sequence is TGTGCCAGCAGCTTGGCAAGAATCGGTGGCTACACCTTC.

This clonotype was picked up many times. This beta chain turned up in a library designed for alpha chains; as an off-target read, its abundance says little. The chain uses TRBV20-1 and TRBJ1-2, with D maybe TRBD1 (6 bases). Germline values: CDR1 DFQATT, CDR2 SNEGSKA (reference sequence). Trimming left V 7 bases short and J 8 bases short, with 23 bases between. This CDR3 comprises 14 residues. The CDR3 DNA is TGCAGTGGAAGGGTTGGGGGCAGGGTAAAAGGCTACACCTTC. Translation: CSGRVGGRVKGYTF.

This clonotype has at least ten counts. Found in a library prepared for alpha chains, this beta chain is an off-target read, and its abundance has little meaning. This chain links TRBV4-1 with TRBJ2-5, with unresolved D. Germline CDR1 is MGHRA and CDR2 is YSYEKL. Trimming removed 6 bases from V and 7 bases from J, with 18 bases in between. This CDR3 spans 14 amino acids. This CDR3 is CASSLMRNDGTQYF. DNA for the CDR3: TGCGCCAGCAGTCTTATGAGAAACGACGGGACCCAGTACTTC.

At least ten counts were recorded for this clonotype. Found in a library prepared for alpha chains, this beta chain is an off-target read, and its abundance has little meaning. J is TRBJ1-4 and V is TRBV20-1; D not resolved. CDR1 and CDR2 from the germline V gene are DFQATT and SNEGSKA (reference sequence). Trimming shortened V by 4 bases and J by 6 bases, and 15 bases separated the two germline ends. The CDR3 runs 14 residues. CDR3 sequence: CSANRAPNYEKLFF. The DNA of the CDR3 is TGCAGTGCTAACCGGGCCCCCAACTATGAAAAACTGTTTTTT.

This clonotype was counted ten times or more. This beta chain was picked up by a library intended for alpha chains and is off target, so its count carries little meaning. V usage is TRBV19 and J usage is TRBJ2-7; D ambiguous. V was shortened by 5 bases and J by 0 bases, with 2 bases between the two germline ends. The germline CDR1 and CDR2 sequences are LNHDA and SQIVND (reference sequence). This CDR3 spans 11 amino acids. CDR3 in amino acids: CASSLSYEQYF. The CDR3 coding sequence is TGTGCCAGTAGTCTCTCCTACGAGCAGTACTTC.

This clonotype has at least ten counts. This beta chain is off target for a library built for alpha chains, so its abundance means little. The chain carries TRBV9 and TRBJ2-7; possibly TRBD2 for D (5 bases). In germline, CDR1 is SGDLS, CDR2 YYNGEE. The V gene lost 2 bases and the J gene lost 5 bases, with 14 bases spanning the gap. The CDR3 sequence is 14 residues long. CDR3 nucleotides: TGTGCCAGCAGCGTGACCTACTGGGGAGACGAGCAGTACTTC. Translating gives CASSVTYWGDEQYF.

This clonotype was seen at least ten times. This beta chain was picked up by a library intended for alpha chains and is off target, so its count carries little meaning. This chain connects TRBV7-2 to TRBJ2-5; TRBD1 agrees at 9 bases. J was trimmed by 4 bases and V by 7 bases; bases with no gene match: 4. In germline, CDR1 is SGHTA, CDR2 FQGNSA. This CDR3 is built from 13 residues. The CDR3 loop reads CASTPDRGETQYF. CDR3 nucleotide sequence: TGTGCCAGCACCCCGGACAGGGGAGAGACCCAGTACTTC.

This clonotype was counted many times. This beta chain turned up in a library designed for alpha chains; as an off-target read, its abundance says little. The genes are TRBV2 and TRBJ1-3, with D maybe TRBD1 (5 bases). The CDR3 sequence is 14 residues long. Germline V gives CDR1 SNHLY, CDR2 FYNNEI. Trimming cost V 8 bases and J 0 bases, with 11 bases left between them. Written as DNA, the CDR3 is TGTGCCAGCTTTCAGGGCCTCTCTGGAAACACCATATATTTT. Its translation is CASFQGLSGNTIYF.

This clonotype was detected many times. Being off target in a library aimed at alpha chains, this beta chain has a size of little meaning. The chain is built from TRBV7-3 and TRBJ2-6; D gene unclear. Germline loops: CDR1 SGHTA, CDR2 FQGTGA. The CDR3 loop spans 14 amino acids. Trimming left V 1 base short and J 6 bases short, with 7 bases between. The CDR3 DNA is TGTGCCAGCAGCTTAAACCCTGCGGCCAACGTCCTGACTTTC. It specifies CASSLNPAANVLTF.

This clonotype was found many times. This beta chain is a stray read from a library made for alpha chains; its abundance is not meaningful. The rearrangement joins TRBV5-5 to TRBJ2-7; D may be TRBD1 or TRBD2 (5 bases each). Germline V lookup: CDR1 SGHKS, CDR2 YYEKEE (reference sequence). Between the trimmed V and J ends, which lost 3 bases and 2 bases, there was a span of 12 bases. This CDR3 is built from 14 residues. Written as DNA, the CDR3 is TGTGCCAGCAGCTCATCGGGACGGCCCTACGAGCAGTACTTC. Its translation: CASSSSGRPYEQYF.

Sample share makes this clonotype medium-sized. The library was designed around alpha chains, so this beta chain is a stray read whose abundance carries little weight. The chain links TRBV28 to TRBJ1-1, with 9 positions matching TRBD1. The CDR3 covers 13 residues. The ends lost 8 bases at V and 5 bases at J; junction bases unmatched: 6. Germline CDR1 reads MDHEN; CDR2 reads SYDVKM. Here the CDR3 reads CASGRDRVTEAFF. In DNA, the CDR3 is TGTGCCAGCGGCCGGGACAGGGTTACTGAAGCTTTCTTT.

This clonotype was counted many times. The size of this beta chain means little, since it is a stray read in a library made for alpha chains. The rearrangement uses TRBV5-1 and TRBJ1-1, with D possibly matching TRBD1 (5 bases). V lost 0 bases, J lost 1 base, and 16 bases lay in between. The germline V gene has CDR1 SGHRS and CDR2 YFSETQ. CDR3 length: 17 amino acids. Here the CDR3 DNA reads TGCGCCAGCAGCTTGGCTTCTCTAAATAGGGGGAACACTGAAGCTTTCTTT. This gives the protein CASSLASLNRGNTEAFF.

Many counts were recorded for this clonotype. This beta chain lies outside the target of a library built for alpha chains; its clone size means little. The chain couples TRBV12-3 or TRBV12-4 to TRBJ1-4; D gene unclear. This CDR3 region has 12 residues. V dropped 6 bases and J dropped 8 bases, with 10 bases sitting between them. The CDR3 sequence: CASSDGGEKLFF. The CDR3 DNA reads TGTGCCAGCAGCGACGGCGGGGAAAAACTGTTTTTT.

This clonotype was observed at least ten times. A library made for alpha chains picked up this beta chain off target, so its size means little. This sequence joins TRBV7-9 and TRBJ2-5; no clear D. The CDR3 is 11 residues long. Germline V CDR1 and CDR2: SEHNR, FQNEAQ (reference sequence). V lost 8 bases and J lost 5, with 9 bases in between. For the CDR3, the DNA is TGTGCCAGCGGCGTGGGGGAGACCCAGTACTTC. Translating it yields CASGVGETQYF. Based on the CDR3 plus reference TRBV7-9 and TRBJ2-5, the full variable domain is DTGVSQNPRHKITKRGQNVTFRCDPISEHNRLYWYRQTLGQGPEFLTYFQNEAQLEKSRLLSDRFSAERPKGSFSTLEIQRTEQGDSAMYLCASGVGETQYFGPGTRLLVL.

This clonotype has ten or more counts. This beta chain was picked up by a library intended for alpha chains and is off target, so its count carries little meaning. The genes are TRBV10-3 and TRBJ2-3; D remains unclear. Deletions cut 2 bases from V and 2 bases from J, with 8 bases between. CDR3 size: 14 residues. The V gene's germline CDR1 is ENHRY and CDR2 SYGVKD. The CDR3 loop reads CAISEVLDTDTQYF. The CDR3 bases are TGTGCCATCAGTGAGGTCCTAGACACAGATACGCAGTATTTT.

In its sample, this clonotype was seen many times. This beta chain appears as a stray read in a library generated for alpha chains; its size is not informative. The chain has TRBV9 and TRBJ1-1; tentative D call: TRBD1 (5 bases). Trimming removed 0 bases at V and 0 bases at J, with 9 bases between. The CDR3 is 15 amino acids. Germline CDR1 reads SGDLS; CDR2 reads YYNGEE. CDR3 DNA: TGTGCCAGCAGCGTAGTCGGGGACCTGAACACTGAAGCTTTCTTT. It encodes CASSVVGDLNTEAFF.